These 12 T cell receptor beta chains were all obtained from the same sample, sequenced in a study of T cell changes during pregnancy in multiple sclerosis (dated by TCRdb to between 2019 and 2020). The protocol used for the library was the immunoSEQ multiplex PCR assay. TCRdb carries this immuneACCESS record with in-frame sequences only. Its versions omit some clonotypes, under half of them owing to an unresolved V gene in the studies checked, with the rest unexplained. In all, the sample holds tens of thousands of clones, and 93% of those were seen once. The ten top clones hold about 4% of the sample. Sequencing used CD8+ T cells from peripheral blood mononuclear cells, obtained in the second trimester of pregnancy. These receptors were obtained from a female donor with multiple sclerosis, enrolled in a pregnancy study.

The DNA of the CDR3 is TGTGCCAGCAGACAGGGCCACGAGCAGTACTTC. Translated, it gives CASRQGHEQYF. The rearrangement uses TRBV27 and TRBJ2-7; possibly TRBD1 for D (6 bases). Germline V CDR1 and CDR2: MNHEY, SMNVEV (reference sequence). CDR3 length: 11 residues. Deletions cut 6 bases from V and 5 bases from J, with 8 bases between.

V usage is TRBV2 and J usage is TRBJ1-2; 9 positions match TRBD1. The CDR3 covers 14 residues. Germline values: CDR1 SNHLY, CDR2 FYNNEI. V gave up 5 bases and J gave up 8 bases; unmatched junction bases: 9. The CDR3 DNA is TGTGCCAGCAGTTTAGGGACAGGGCCTCTGGGCTACACCTTC. This gives the protein CASSLGTGPLGYTF. Complete variable domain (other parts from reference TRBV2 and TRBJ1-2): EPEVTQTPSHQVTQMGQEVILRCVPISNHLYFYWYRQILGQKVEFLVSFYNNEISEKSEIFDDQFSVERPDGSNFTLKIRSTKLEDSAMYFCASSLGTGPLGYTFGSGTRLTVV.

J is TRBJ1-4 and V is TRBV27; D gene uncertain. CDR3 length: 16 amino acids. The V and J ends lost 2 bases and 0 bases respectively, with 10 bases between them. Germline V lookup: CDR1 MNHEY, CDR2 SMNVEV (reference sequence). CDR3 sequence reads: CASSLIPGSTNEKLFF. The CDR3 bases are TGTGCCAGCAGTTTAATTCCGGGGTCAACTAATGAAAAACTGTTTTTT.

This chain uses TRBV27 with TRBJ2-7; 7 bases are a match to TRBD1. V was pared by 4 bases and J by 2 bases, with 5 bases of the junction left unmatched. CDR3 size: 14 residues. The germline gives CDR1 MNHEY, CDR2 SMNVEV (reference sequence). The CDR3 loop reads CASSSGTDPYEQYF. CDR3 sequence (DNA): TGTGCCAGCAGTTCCGGGACAGACCCCTACGAGCAGTACTTC.

The DNA of the CDR3 is TGTGCCATCAGTGAGTCCCTAGCGGGGGATGCCTACAATGAGCAGTTCTTC. It translates to CAISESLAGDAYNEQFF. The chain uses TRBV10-3 and TRBJ2-1, with TRBD2 identical over 10 bases. This CDR3 comprises 17 residues. Germline trimming cut 0 bases from V and 2 bases from J; bases unmatched to any gene: 4. From germline, CDR1 is ENHRY and CDR2 SYGVKD.

A single count supports this clone. The chain employs TRBV5-1 and TRBJ2-2; TRBD2 might be the D (6 bases). The CDR3 consists of 14 residues. The germline gives CDR1 SGHRS, CDR2 YFSETQ. V dropped 3 bases and J dropped 6 bases, with 12 bases sitting between them. The CDR3 sequence: CASSWDLGAGELFF. CDR3 DNA: TGCGCCAGCAGCTGGGACTTAGGGGCCGGGGAGCTGTTTTTT.

The CDR3 is CASSESRGQFF. The CDR3 DNA reads as TGTGCCAGCAGTGAATCCCGCGGGCAGTTCTTC. The chain employs TRBV25-1 and TRBJ2-1; D remains ambiguous. The CDR3 loop spans 11 amino acids. V lost 1 base and J 12 bases, leaving 7 bases between the germline ends. CDR1 is MGHDK and CDR2 is SYGVNS in the germline V gene.

V and J are TRBV9 and TRBJ2-1; 9 positions agree with TRBD1. The CDR3 spans 17 residues. The V gene's germline CDR1 is SGDLS and CDR2 YYNGEE. V trimming: 0 bases; J trimming: 2 bases; junction bases outside the gene matches: 6. The CDR3 here is CASSVDIRDRAYNEQFF. For the CDR3, the DNA is TGTGCCAGCAGCGTAGACATCCGGGACAGGGCCTACAATGAGCAGTTCTTC.

The rearrangement joins TRBV10-3 to TRBJ1-3, with D possibly matching TRBD1 (5 bases). This CDR3 has 17 amino acids. CDR1 and CDR2 (germline): ENHRY, SYGVKD. The V end was cut by 3 bases, the J end by 0 bases, with 15 bases between. The CDR3: CAISDPFGRGSGNTIYF. In DNA, the CDR3 is TGTGCCATCAGTGACCCCTTTGGTAGGGGCTCTGGAAACACCATATATTTT.

The chain uses TRBV27 and TRBJ1-4; D call uncertain. Germline loops: CDR1 MNHEY, CDR2 SMNVEV (reference sequence). The CDR3 has 12 residues. Trimming removed 0 bases from V and 8 bases from J, with 4 bases in between. CDR3 amino acids: CASSLSGEKLFF. The CDR3 nucleotides are TGTGCCAGCAGTTTATCGGGCGAAAAACTGTTTTTT.

About this clone itself: In the same sample, other DNA sequences code for this CDR3. The V call is TRBV4-3, the J call TRBJ1-3; the D is unclear. V was cut by 0 bases and J by 4 bases, with 4 bases left in between. Looked up from germline, CDR1 is LGHNA and CDR2 is YSLEER. This CDR3 has 13 residues. The DNA of the CDR3 is TGCGCCAGCAGCCAAGATTCGGGAAACACCATATATTTT. Translating gives CASSQDSGNTIYF.

The rearrangement uses TRBV4-1 and TRBJ2-7, with D perhaps TRBD1 (6 bases). Between the trimmed V and J ends, which lost 2 bases and 5 bases, there was a span of 13 bases. Germline V gene data show CDR1 as MGHRA and CDR2 as YSYEKL. This CDR3 has 14 residues. CDR3 residues: CASSQFYRADEQYF. The CDR3 DNA reads TGCGCCAGCAGCCAATTCTACAGGGCCGACGAGCAGTACTTC.